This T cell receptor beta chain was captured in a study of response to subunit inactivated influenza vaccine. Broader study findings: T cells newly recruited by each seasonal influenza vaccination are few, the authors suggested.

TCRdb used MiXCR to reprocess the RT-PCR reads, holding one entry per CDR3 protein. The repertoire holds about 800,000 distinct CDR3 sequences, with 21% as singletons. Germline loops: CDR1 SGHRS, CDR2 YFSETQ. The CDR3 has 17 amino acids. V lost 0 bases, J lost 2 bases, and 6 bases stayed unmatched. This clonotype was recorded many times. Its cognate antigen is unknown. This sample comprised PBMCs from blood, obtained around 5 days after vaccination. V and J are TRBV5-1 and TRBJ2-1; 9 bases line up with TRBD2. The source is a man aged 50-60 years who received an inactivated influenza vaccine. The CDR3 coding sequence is TGCGCCAGCAGCTTGGCCCCGACTAGCGGCACCTACAATGAGCAGTTCTTC. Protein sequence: CASSLAPTSGTYNEQFF.